What follows are 10 T cell receptor beta chains derived from one specimen sequenced in a study of blood T cell repertoires in COVID-19 (dated by TCRdb to 2020 to 2022). The library came from the immunoSEQ multiplex PCR assay. The source is immuneACCESS, and TCRdb retained only in-frame sequences with V and J called. Part of the clones is not carried over; for the studies checked, unresolved V genes explain less than half of this, and the remainder is unexplained. A total of 300,000 to 350,000 clones appear in this sample, roughly 90% of them only once. The ten biggest clones cover around 10% of the sample. The sequenced material came from PBMCs or T cells enriched from blood (not recorded which). These receptors came from a woman under 30 who had recovered from COVID-19.

This chain connects TRBV28 to TRBJ1-2; the D gene is possibly TRBD1 (6 bases). This CDR3 has 15 amino acids. The V end was cut by 4 bases, the J end by 3 bases, with 15 bases between. The germline V gene encodes CDR1 MDHEN and CDR2 SYDVKM. The CDR3 region has the DNA TGTGCCAGCAGTTACACAGGGCTGGCGGACTATGGCTACACCTTC. It specifies CASSYTGLADYGYTF.

The chain has TRBV29-1 and TRBJ1-1, with unresolved D. Germline V gives CDR1 SQVTM, CDR2 ANQGSEA. This CDR3 has 11 residues. V lost 7 bases and J lost 1, with 7 bases in between. The CDR3 sequence is CSAGENTEAFF. In DNA, the CDR3 is TGCAGCGCCGGGGAGAACACTGAAGCTTTCTTT.

The chain couples TRBV6-2 or TRBV6-3 to TRBJ2-5; no clear D. Germline V lookup: CDR1 MNHEY, CDR2 SVGEGT. This CDR3 contains 17 residues. The V end was cut by 6 bases, the J end by 1 base, with 21 bases between. The CDR3 coding sequence is TGTGCCAGCAGCTCCTACCTCCCCCAGGTGCCCCAAGAGACCCAGTACTTC. Its translation: CASSSYLPQVPQETQYF.

The chain is built from TRBV9 and TRBJ1-1; the D gene is possibly TRBD1 (5 bases). Germline-derived CDR1 and CDR2 are SGDLS and YYNGEE. V was shortened by 3 bases and J by 6 bases, with 18 bases between the two germline ends. The CDR3 sequence is 15 residues long. In nucleotides, the CDR3 is TGTGCCAGCAGCGCCCATCGGTGGCAGGGCGCTGAAGCTTTCTTT. Translation: CASSAHRWQGAEAFF.

The chain uses TRBV4-1 and TRBJ2-5; 7 nucleotides match TRBD2. Trimming removed 2 bases from V and 5 bases from J; junction bases left unmatched: 17. Germline CDR1 and CDR2: MGHRA and YSYEKL. The length of the CDR3 is 18 residues. Here the CDR3 reads CASSQSQLGSGVTETQYF. CDR3 nucleotides: TGCGCCAGCAGCCAAAGTCAATTGGGCAGCGGGGTCACGGAGACCCAGTACTTC.

The gene calls are TRBV4-3 and TRBJ2-1, with D unclear. The germline V gene encodes CDR1 LGHNA and CDR2 YSLEER. The CDR3 totals 15 residues. V was shortened by 0 bases and J by 3 bases, with 9 bases between the two germline ends. CDR3 sequence (DNA): TGCGCCAGCAGCCAAGACGCCGCTAGCTACAATGAGCAGTTCTTC. Its translation: CASSQDAASYNEQFF.

The chain combines TRBV10-3 with TRBJ1-2, with TRBD1 matching 9 bases. V shed 6 bases and J 4 bases; nucleotides not matched to a gene: 9. Germline V gene data show CDR1 as ENHRY and CDR2 as SYGVKD. This CDR3 is built from 15 residues. CDR3 bases: TGTGCCATCAGGGCAGCGGAGGACAGGGGCTATGGCTACACCTTC. Amino acids: CAIRAAEDRGYGYTF.

V gene TRBV5-1 combines with J gene TRBJ1-1; the match to TRBD1 covers 7 bases. The CDR3 covers 14 residues. In germline, CDR1 is SGHRS, CDR2 YFSETQ. The V and J ends lost 5 bases and 1 base, in that order; junction bases with no gene match: 5. The CDR3 loop is CASSQGTANTEAFF. The DNA for the CDR3 is TGCGCCAGCAGTCAGGGGACAGCGAACACTGAAGCTTTCTTT.

This sequence joins TRBV5-6 and TRBJ2-2; 7 bases line up with TRBD1. Germline CDR1 SGHDT, CDR2 YYEEEE. This CDR3 contains 16 residues. V lost 4 bases, J lost 3 bases, and 9 bases stayed unmatched. The CDR3 DNA reads TGTGCCAGCAGCATGGGCGACAGGGTAGACACCGGGGAGCTGTTTTTT. This translates into CASSMGDRVDTGELFF.

This clone was picked up one time. The identical CDR3 is also encoded by other nucleotide sequences in the sample. The rearrangement links TRBV2 to TRBJ1-1; D gene uncertain. Deletions cut 6 bases from V and 2 bases from J, with 10 bases between. This CDR3 spans 13 amino acids. CDR1 and CDR2 (germline): SNHLY, FYNNEI. The CDR3 coding sequence is TGTGCCAGCAGCGCTGAGGGAAACACTGAAGCTTTCTTT. It encodes CASSAEGNTEAFF.